A selection of T cell receptor beta chains follows, all from one sample in a study of blood T cells in healthy people across ages. TCRdb analysed the 5' RACE reads with MiXCR anew, one entry per CDR3 protein. Of roughly 800,000 distinct CDR3 sequences detected, 58% appear once; the ten largest clones hold around 22%. Sequencing used blood. Receptor source: a man aged 25 to 40 in good health. The CDR3 runs from the conserved cysteine through the conserved F or W. Fields, in order: clone size, J gene, V gene, D gene, CDR3 protein, CDR3 DNA. D genes are given only for firm matches. Expanded clones get a size class; other rows say once, few or many, or leave the size out.

size: few; J: TRBJ2-7; V: TRBV5-1; D: NA; CDR3: CASSQEWAGMDEQYF; DNA: TGCGCCAGCAGCCAGGAATGGGCAGGGATGGACGAGCAGTACTTC
size: NA; J: TRBJ1-1; V: TRBV12-3/TRBV12-4; D: NA; CDR3: CASTRALVNTEAFF; DNA: TGTGCCAGCACAAGAGCACTAGTGAACACTGAAGCTTTCTTT
size: NA; J: TRBJ2-1; V: TRBV20-1; D: TRBD2; CDR3: CSARPLLAGEWGEQFF; DNA: TGCAGTGCCCGACCCCTCCTAGCGGGAGAATGGGGTGAGCAGTTCTTC
size: NA; J: TRBJ2-7; V: TRBV27; D: TRBD2; CDR3: CASSGTSGRNPYEQYF; DNA: TGTGCCAGCAGTGGGACTAGCGGAAGGAACCCCTACGAGCAGTACTTC
size: NA; J: TRBJ1-4; V: TRBV7-9; D: NA; CDR3: CASSFGQSNEKLFF; DNA: TGTGCCAGCAGCTTTGGGCAGTCTAATGAAAAACTGTTTTTT
size: many; J: TRBJ2-7; V: TRBV9; D: NA; CDR3: CASSPFQGLDYEQYF; DNA: TGTGCCAGCAGCCCATTCCAGGGATTAGACTACGAGCAGTACTTC
size: NA; J: TRBJ2-1; V: TRBV4-3; D: NA; CDR3: CASSPGTQDGNEQFF; DNA: TGCGCCAGCAGCCCCGGGACCCAGGACGGCAATGAGCAGTTCTTC
size: few; J: TRBJ2-2; V: TRBV9; D: TRBD2; CDR3: CASRGLADTGELFF; DNA: TGTGCCAGCAGGGGACTAGCGGACACCGGGGAGCTGTTTTTT
size: NA; J: TRBJ2-3; V: TRBV28; D: NA; CDR3: CASSRVVVTDTQYF; DNA: TGTGCCAGCAGTCGAGTAGTAGTTACAGATACGCAGTATTTT
size: few; J: TRBJ2-7; V: TRBV15; D: TRBD2; CDR3: CATSRDAGGFQYF; DNA: TGTGCCACCAGCAGAGATGCGGGGGGTTTCCAGTACTTC
size: few; J: TRBJ2-7; V: TRBV19; D: TRBD1; CDR3: CASSTRQGASYEQYF; DNA: TGTGCCAGTAGCACAAGACAGGGGGCTTCCTACGAGCAGTACTTC
size: NA; J: TRBJ2-3; V: TRBV12-3/TRBV12-4; D: NA; CDR3: CASTLGRDRSAQYF; DNA: TGTGCCAGCACCCTAGGGCGGGATCGCAGCGCGCAGTATTTT
size: NA; J: TRBJ2-5; V: TRBV7-2; D: TRBD2; CDR3: CASSAGGTIGTQYF; DNA: TGTGCCAGCAGCGCCGGTGGGACTATCGGGACCCAGTACTTC
size: NA; J: TRBJ2-1; V: TRBV20-1; D: NA; CDR3: CSAYEIHSYNEQFF; DNA: TGCAGTGCTTACGAGATACACTCCTACAATGAGCAGTTCTTC
size: NA; J: TRBJ2-7; V: TRBV6-2/TRBV6-3; D: NA; CDR3: CATGQYSYEQYF; DNA: TGTGCCACAGGACAGTACTCCTACGAGCAGTACTTC
size: NA; J: TRBJ2-7; V: TRBV5-1; D: NA; CDR3: CASSLVGAGIREQYF; DNA: TGCGCCAGCAGCTTGGTGGGTGCAGGGATTCGCGAGCAGTACTTC
size: NA; J: TRBJ2-6; V: TRBV24-1; D: NA; CDR3: CATEPPRRANVLTF; DNA: TGTGCCACCGAACCCCCGCGAAGGGCCAACGTCCTGACTTTC
size: NA; J: TRBJ2-7; V: TRBV7-2; D: TRBD2; CDR3: CASSLNWRAAGAYEQYF; DNA: TGTGCCAGCAGCTTAAATTGGCGCGCCGCGGGGGCCTACGAGCAGTACTTC
size: NA; J: TRBJ2-1; V: TRBV29-1; D: TRBD1; CDR3: CSVEGTDEQFF; DNA: TGCAGCGTGGAAGGGACAGATGAGCAGTTCTTC
size: NA; J: TRBJ2-3; V: TRBV21-1; D: NA; CDR3: CASSKGSVLVPGDYTQYF; DNA: TGTGCCAGCAGCAAAGGGTCTGTTCTAGTACCGGGAGACTATACGCAGTATTTT
size: many; J: TRBJ2-7; V: TRBV7-2; D: TRBD2; CDR3: CASSLGGLAGYEQYF; DNA: TGTGCCAGCAGCTTAGGTGGACTAGCGGGCTACGAGCAGTACTTC
size: NA; J: TRBJ2-4; V: TRBV12-3/TRBV12-4; D: NA; CDR3: CASRLEKNIQYF; DNA: TGTGCCAGCAGGCTCGAAAAAAACATTCAGTACTTC
size: NA; J: TRBJ2-3; V: TRBV7-2; D: NA; CDR3: CASSFSRSTDTQYF; DNA: TGTGCCAGCAGCTTTAGTCGGAGCACAGATACGCAGTATTTT
size: few; J: TRBJ1-1; V: TRBV3-1; D: NA; CDR3: CASSQGLQPIANTEAFF; DNA: TGTGCCAGCAGCCAAGGACTGCAGCCCATTGCAAACACTGAAGCTTTCTTT
size: NA; J: TRBJ2-7; V: TRBV7-6; D: TRBD2; CDR3: CASSLGSSGTLQYF; DNA: TGTGCCAGCAGCCTAGGCTCTAGCGGGACCTTGCAGTACTTC
size: NA; J: TRBJ2-7; V: TRBV4-2; D: NA; CDR3: CASSQVRRLDFDEQYF; DNA: TGTGCCAGCAGCCAAGTCCGTCGACTAGACTTCGACGAGCAGTACTTC
size: few; J: TRBJ1-2; V: TRBV6-1; D: NA; CDR3: CASRNPLISGVGYTF; DNA: TGTGCCAGCAGGAATCCCCTCATTTCGGGTGTTGGCTACACCTTC
size: NA; J: TRBJ2-7; V: TRBV6-1; D: NA; CDR3: CASSVRTVKSYEQYF; DNA: TGTGCCAGCAGTGTCCGGACAGTTAAAAGTTACGAGCAGTACTTC
size: few; J: TRBJ2-7; V: TRBV9; D: NA; CDR3: CASSVTSGYGEQYF; DNA: TGTGCCAGCAGCGTGACGTCCGGATATGGCGAGCAGTACTTC
size: NA; J: TRBJ1-1; V: TRBV12-3/TRBV12-4; D: NA; CDR3: CASSRKSGPAEAFF; DNA: TGTGCCAGCAGCCGGAAGAGCGGGCCGGCTGAAGCTTTCTTT
size: NA; J: TRBJ2-7; V: TRBV20-1; D: NA; CDR3: CSARGTHSYEQYF; DNA: TGCAGTGCTAGGGGGACTCATTCCTACGAGCAGTACTTC
size: NA; J: TRBJ1-2; V: TRBV6-6; D: TRBD1; CDR3: CATGDRGGGYTF; DNA: TGTGCCACCGGGGACAGGGGAGGGGGCTACACCTTC
size: NA; J: TRBJ1-2; V: TRBV20-1; D: NA; CDR3: CSARDQVIGYTF; DNA: TGCAGTGCCCGGGACCAGGTCATTGGCTACACCTTC
size: NA; J: TRBJ2-5; V: TRBV15; D: TRBD2; CDR3: CATSSPAGTSGRRSQYF; DNA: TGTGCCACCAGCAGTCCTGCCGGGACTAGCGGGAGGCGGTCCCAGTACTTC
size: NA; J: TRBJ1-4; V: TRBV7-9; D: NA; CDR3: CASSPGSATNEKLFF; DNA: TGTGCCAGCAGCCCGGGGTCCGCAACTAATGAAAAACTGTTTTTT
size: NA; J: TRBJ2-5; V: TRBV20-1; D: TRBD2; CDR3: CSARGTSGREETQYF; DNA: TGCAGTGCTAGGGGGACTAGCGGCCGGGAGGAGACCCAGTACTTC
size: NA; J: TRBJ2-5; V: TRBV28; D: NA; CDR3: CASSFAPGFQETQYF; DNA: TGTGCCAGCAGTTTTGCTCCAGGCTTCCAAGAGACCCAGTACTTC
size: NA; J: TRBJ2-3; V: TRBV7-9; D: NA; CDR3: CASSLPISTDTQYF; DNA: TGTGCCAGCAGCCTACCCATTAGCACAGATACGCAGTATTTT
size: NA; J: TRBJ2-3; V: TRBV4-3; D: NA; CDR3: CASSQDWGGAGGSGDTQYF; DNA: TGCGCCAGCAGCCAAGATTGGGGAGGGGCAGGGGGATCCGGAGATACGCAGTATTTT
size: NA; J: TRBJ2-3; V: TRBV20-1; D: TRBD2; CDR3: CSAPSTLLAGHTDTQYF; DNA: TGCAGTGCCCCGAGTACATTACTAGCGGGGCACACAGATACGCAGTATTTT
size: few; J: TRBJ2-5; V: TRBV10-3; D: TRBD1; CDR3: CATRTGHQQETQYF; DNA: TGTGCCACCCGGACAGGGCACCAACAAGAGACCCAGTACTTC
size: once; J: TRBJ2-1; V: TRBV2; D: NA; CDR3: CASSGEIRDSKEFF; DNA: TGTGCCAGCAGTGGCGAGATCCGGGACTCCAAGGAGTTCTTC
size: NA; J: TRBJ2-1; V: TRBV7-8; D: TRBD2; CDR3: CASSLGLAGGLEAEQFF; DNA: TGTGCCAGCAGCCTCGGACTAGCGGGAGGGTTGGAGGCTGAGCAGTTCTTC
size: few; J: TRBJ2-1; V: TRBV14; D: TRBD1; CDR3: CASSHALRDRGFNEQFF; DNA: TGTGCCAGCAGCCACGCATTAAGGGACAGGGGATTCAATGAGCAGTTCTTC
size: NA; J: TRBJ2-7; V: TRBV29-1; D: NA; CDR3: CSVERDTCGQYF; DNA: TGCAGCGTTGAAAGGGACACCTGCGGGCAGTACTTC
size: NA; J: TRBJ2-7; V: TRBV20-1; D: NA; CDR3: CSANTTGSLLDNEQYF; DNA: TGCAGTGCTAACACGACAGGCTCCCTCCTAGACAATGAGCAGTACTTC
size: NA; J: TRBJ2-7; V: TRBV5-1; D: NA; CDR3: CASSLAGPHEQYF; DNA: TGCGCCAGCAGCTTGGCGGGACCCCACGAGCAGTACTTC
size: NA; J: TRBJ2-5; V: TRBV3-1; D: TRBD2; CDR3: CASRRRGSQETQYF; DNA: TGTGCCAGCAGGAGGCGGGGGTCTCAAGAGACCCAGTACTTC
size: NA; J: TRBJ1-4; V: TRBV27; D: NA; CDR3: CASSPIGRPRVKLFF; DNA: TGTGCCAGCAGCCCGATAGGACGCCCCCGGGTAAAACTGTTTTTT
size: few; J: TRBJ2-7; V: TRBV7-2; D: TRBD1; CDR3: CASRFSGGIAYEQYF; DNA: TGTGCCAGCAGGTTTTCAGGGGGCATCGCATACGAGCAGTACTTC
size: NA; J: TRBJ2-7; V: TRBV7-6; D: NA; CDR3: CASSLGGAFDEQYF; DNA: TGTGCCAGCAGCTTAGGAGGGGCATTCGACGAGCAGTACTTC
size: NA; J: TRBJ2-1; V: TRBV11-2; D: TRBD2; CDR3: CASSLGGGFDNEQFF; DNA: TGTGCCAGCAGCTTAGGCGGGGGGTTCGACAATGAGCAGTTCTTC
size: NA; J: TRBJ2-7; V: TRBV4-2; D: TRBD2; CDR3: CASSPLAGGSSYEQYF; DNA: TGTGCCAGCAGCCCACTAGCGGGGGGCAGCTCCTACGAGCAGTACTTC
size: NA; J: TRBJ2-6; V: TRBV29-1; D: NA; CDR3: CSVYRANVLTF; DNA: TGCAGCGTTTACAGGGCCAACGTCCTGACTTTC